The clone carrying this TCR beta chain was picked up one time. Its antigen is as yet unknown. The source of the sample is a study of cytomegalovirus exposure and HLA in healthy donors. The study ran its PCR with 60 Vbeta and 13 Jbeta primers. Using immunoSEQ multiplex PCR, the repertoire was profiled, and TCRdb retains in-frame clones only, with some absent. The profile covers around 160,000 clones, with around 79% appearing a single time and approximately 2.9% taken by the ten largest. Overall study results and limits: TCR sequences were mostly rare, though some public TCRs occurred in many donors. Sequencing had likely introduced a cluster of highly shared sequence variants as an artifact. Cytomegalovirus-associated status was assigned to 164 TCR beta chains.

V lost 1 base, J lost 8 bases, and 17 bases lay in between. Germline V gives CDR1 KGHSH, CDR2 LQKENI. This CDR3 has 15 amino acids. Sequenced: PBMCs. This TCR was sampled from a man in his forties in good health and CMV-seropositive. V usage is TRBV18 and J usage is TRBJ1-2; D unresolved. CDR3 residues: CASSPRSEEIYGYTF. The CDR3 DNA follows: TGTGCCAGCTCACCACGGTCTGAGGAAATCTACGGCTACACCTTC.